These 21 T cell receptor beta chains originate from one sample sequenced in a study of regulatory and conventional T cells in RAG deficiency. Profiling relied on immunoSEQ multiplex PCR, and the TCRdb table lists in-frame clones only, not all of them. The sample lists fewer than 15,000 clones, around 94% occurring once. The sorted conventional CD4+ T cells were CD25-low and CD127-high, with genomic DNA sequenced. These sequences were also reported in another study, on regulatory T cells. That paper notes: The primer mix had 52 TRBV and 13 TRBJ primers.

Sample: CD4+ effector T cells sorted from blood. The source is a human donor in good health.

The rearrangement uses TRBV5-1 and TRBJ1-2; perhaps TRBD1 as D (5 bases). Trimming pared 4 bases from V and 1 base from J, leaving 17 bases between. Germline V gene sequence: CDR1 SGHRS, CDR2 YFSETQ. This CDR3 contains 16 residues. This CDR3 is CASSAVFGGNNYGYTF. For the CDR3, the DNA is TGCGCCAGCAGCGCCGTATTTGGGGGAAATAACTATGGCTACACCTTC.

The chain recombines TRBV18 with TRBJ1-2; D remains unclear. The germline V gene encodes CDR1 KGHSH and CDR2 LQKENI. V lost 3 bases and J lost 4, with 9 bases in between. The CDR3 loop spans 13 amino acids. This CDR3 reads CASSPKETYGYTF. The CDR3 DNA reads TGTGCCAGCTCACCGAAAGAAACCTATGGCTACACCTTC.

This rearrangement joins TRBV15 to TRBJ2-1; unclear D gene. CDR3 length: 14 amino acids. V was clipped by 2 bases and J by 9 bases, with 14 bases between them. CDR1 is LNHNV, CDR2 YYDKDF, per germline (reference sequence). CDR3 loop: CATSRQLARVEQFF. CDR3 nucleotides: TGTGCCACCAGCAGACAACTGGCGCGCGTTGAGCAGTTCTTC.

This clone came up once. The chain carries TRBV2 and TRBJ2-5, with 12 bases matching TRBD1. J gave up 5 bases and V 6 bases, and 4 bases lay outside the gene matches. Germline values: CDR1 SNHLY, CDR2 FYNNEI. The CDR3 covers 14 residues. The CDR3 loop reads CASRRDRGPETQYF. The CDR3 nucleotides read TGTGCCAGCAGGAGGGACAGGGGGCCTGAGACCCAGTACTTC.

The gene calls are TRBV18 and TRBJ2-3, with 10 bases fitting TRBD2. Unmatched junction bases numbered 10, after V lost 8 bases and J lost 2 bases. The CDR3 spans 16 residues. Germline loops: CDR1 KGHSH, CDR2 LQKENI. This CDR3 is CASRTSGGTVTDTQYF. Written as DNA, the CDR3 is TGTGCCAGCCGGACTAGCGGCGGCACGGTCACAGATACGCAGTATTTT.

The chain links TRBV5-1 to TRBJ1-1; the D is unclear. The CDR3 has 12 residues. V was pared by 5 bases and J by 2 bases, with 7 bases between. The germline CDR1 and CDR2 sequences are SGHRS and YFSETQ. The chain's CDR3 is CASSPGNTEAFF. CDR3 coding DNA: TGCGCCAGCAGTCCTGGAAACACTGAAGCTTTCTTT. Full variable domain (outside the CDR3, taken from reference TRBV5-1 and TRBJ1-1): KAGVTQTPRYLIKTRGQQVTLSCSPISGHRSVSWYQQTPGQGLQFLFEYFSETQRNKGNFPGRFSGRQFSNSRSEMNVSTLELGDSALYLCASSPGNTEAFFGQGTRLTVV.

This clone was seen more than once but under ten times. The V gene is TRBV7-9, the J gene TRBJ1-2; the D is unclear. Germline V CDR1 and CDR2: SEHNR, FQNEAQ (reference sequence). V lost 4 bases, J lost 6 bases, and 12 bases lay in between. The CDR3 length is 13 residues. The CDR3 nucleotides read TGTGCCAGCAGCTATTGGGAGGGAAATGGCTACACCTTC. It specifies CASSYWEGNGYTF.

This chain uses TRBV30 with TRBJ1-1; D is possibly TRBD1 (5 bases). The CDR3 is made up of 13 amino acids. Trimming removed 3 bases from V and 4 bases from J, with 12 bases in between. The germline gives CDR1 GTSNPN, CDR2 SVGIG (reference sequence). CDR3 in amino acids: CAWSPRVGTEAFF. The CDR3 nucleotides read TGTGCCTGGAGCCCCAGGGTAGGCACTGAAGCTTTCTTT.

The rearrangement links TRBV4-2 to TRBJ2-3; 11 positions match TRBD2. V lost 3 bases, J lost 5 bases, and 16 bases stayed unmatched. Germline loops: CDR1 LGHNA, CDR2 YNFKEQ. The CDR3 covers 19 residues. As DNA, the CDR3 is TGTGCCAGCAGCCAGCACCCAAGGGCGACTAGCGGGGTGGGAGATACGCAGTATTTT. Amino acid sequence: CASSQHPRATSGVGDTQYF.

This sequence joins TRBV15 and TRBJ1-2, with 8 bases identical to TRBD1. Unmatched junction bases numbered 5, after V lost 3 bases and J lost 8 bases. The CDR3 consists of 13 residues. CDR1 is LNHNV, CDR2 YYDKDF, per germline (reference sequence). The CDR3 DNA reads TGTGCCACCAGCAGTCGGACAGGGTCCGGCTACACCTTC. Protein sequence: CATSSRTGSGYTF.

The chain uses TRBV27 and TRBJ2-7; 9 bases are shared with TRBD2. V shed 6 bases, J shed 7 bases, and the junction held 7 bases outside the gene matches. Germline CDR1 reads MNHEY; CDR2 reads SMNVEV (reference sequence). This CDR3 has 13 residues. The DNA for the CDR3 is TGTGCCAGCAGGCTAGCGGGGAGGGAAGAGCAGTACTTC. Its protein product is CASRLAGREEQYF.

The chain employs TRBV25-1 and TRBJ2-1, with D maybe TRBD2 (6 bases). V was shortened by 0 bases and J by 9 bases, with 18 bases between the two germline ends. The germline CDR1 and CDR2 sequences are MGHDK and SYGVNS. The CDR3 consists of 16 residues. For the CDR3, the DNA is TGTGCCAGCAGTGAATACTCCGGGGGTGGAGAGAGTGAGCAGTTCTTC. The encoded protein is CASSEYSGGGESEQFF.

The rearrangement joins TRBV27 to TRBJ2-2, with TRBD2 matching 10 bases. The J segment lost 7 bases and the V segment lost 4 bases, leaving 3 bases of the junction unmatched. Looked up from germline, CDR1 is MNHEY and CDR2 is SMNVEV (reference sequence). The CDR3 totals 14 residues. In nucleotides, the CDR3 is TGTGCCAGCAGTTGGACTAGCGGAAGCGGGGAGCTGTTTTTT. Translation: CASSWTSGSGELFF.

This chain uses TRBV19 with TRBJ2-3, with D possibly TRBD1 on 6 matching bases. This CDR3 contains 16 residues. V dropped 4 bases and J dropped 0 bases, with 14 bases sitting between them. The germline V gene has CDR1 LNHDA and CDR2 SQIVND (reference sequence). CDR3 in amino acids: CASSKPGHTSTDTQYF. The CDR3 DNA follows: TGTGCCAGTAGTAAACCGGGACATACTAGCACAGATACGCAGTATTTT.

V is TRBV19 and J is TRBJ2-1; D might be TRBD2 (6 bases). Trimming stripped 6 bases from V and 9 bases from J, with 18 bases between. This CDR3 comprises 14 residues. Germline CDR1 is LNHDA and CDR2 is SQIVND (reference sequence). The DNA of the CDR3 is TGTGCCAGTAGGGACACGGGACTCCTCCGTGAGCAGTTCTTC. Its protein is CASRDTGLLREQFF.

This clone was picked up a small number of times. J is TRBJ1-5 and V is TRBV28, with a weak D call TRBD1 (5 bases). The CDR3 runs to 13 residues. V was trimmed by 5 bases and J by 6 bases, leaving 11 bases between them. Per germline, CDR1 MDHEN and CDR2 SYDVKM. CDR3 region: CASSEGSVQPQHF. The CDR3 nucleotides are TGTGCCAGCAGTGAGGGGAGCGTTCAGCCCCAGCATTTT.

This CDR3 is CASNINRGLNTEAFF. For the CDR3, the DNA is TGTGCCAGCAACATAAACAGGGGGCTTAACACTGAAGCTTTCTTT. This chain connects TRBV6-5 to TRBJ1-1; 9 nucleotides line up with TRBD1. This CDR3 has 15 amino acids. J lost 2 bases, V lost 7 bases, and 8 bases had no gene match. Germline V gene lookup returns CDR1 MNHEY and CDR2 SVGAGI.

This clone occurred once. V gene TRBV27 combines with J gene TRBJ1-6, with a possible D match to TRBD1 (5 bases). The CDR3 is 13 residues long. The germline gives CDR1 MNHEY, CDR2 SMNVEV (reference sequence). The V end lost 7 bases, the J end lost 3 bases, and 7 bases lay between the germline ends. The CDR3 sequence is CASKGLYNSPLHF. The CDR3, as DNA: TGTGCCAGCAAGGGACTCTATAATTCACCCCTCCACTTT.

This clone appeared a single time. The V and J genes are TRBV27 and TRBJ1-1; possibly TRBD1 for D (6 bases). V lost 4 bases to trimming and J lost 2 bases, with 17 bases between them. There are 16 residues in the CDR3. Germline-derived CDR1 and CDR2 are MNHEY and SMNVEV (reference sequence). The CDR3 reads CASSSQPGAGNTEAFF. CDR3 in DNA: TGTGCCAGCAGTTCCCAACCAGGGGCTGGTAACACTGAAGCTTTCTTT.

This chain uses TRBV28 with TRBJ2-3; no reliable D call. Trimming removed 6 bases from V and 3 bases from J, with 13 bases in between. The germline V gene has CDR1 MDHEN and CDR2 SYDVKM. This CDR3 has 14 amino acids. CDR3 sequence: CASSPKPGTDTQYF. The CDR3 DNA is TGTGCCAGCAGCCCCAAGCCTGGGACAGATACGCAGTATTTT.

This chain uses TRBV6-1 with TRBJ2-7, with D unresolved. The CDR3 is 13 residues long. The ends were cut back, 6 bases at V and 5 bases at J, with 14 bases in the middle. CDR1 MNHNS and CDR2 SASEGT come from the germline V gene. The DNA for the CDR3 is TGTGCCAGCAGGCTAACACCCGGCAACGAGCAGTACTTC. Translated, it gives CASRLTPGNEQYF.